This T cell receptor (beta chain) derives from a study of identical twins. This CDR3 is built from 15 residues. Germline CDR1 SGHNT, CDR2 YYREEE (reference sequence). V gave up 1 base and J gave up 4 bases, with 13 bases separating them. Each CDR3 protein is one row after TCRdb ran MiXCR on the 5' RACE reads. This sample has roughly 770,000 distinct CDR3 sequences, with approximately 18% found just once. These data are also associated with another study on T cells expressing NK-cell markers.

This sequence joins TRBV5-4 and TRBJ2-3; weak D call: TRBD2 (6 bases). Sample: PBMCs. This sequence was found in a woman under 30 in good health. CDR3 nucleotides: TGTGCCAGCAGCTTGTACGGGAGTGCCGCAGATACGCAGTATTTT. Amino acid sequence: CASSLYGSAADTQYF.